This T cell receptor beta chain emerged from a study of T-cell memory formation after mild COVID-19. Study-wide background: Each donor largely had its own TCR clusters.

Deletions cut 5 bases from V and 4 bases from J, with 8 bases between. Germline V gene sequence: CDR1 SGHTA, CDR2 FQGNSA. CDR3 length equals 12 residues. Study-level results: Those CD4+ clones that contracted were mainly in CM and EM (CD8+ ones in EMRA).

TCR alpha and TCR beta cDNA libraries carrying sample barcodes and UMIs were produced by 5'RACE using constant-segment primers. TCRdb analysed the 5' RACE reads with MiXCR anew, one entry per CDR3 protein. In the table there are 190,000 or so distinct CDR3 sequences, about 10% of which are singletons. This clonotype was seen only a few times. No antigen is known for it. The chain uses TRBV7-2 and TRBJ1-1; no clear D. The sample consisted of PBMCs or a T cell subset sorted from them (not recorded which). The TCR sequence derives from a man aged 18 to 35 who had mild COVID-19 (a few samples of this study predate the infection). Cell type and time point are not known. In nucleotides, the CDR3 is TGTGCCAGCAGCCACACAAGCACTGAAGCTTTCTTT. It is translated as CASSHTSTEAFF. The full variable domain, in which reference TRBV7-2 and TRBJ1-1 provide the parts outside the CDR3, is GAGVSQSPSNKVTEKGKDVELRCDPISGHTALYWYRQSLGQGLEFLIYFQGNSAPDKSGLPSDRFSAERTGGSVSTLTIQRTQQEDSAVYLCASSHTSTEAFFGQGTRLTVV.